This T cell receptor (beta chain) was sequenced for a study of blood T cell repertoires in COVID-19. Whole-study context: The United States, Italy and Spain were the sources of the acute and convalescent COVID-19 samples. T cells, B-cell-depleted T cells, or PBMCs supplied cDNA or gDNA.

Only in-frame clones appear in the TCRdb table, and some are missing; sequencing was by immunoSEQ multiplex PCR. The sample yields over 150,000 clones, approximately 81% seen once. The CDR3 totals 14 residues. V gave up 6 bases and J gave up 2 bases, with 11 bases separating them. Germline V gives CDR1 SGHTA, CDR2 FQGNSA. The TCR comes from a man between 40 and 49 years old with acute or convalescent COVID-19. V is TRBV7-2 and J is TRBJ2-4; D may be TRBD1 (5 bases). Sequencing was carried out using peripheral blood. CDR3 protein: CASRLSGTKNIQYF. The CDR3 region has the DNA TGTGCCAGCAGGCTTTCAGGGACCAAAAACATTCAGTACTTC.